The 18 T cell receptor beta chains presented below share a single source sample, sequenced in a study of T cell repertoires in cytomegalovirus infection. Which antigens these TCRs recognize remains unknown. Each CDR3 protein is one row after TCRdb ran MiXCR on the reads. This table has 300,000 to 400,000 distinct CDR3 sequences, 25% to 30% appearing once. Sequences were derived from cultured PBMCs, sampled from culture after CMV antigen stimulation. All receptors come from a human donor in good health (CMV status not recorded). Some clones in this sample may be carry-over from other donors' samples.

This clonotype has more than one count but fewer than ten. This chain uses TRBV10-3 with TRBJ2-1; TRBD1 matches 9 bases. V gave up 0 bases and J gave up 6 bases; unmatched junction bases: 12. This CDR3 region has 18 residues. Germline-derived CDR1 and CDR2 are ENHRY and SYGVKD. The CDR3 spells CAISESGGQGNSGNEQFF. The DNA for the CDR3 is TGTGCCATCAGTGAGTCGGGGGGACAGGGTAATTCTGGCAATGAGCAGTTCTTC.

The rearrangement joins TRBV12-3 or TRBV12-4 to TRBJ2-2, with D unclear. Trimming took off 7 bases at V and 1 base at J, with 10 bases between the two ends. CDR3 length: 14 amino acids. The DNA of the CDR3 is TGTGCCAGCATCCCGTCAAGGAACACCGGGGAGCTGTTTTTT. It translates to CASIPSRNTGELFF.

The CDR3 reads CASSSRTGGNQPQHF. DNA of the CDR3: TGTGCCAGCAGTAGCAGGACGGGGGGGAATCAGCCCCAGCATTTT. The chain uses TRBV12-3 or TRBV12-4 and TRBJ1-5; possibly TRBD1 for D (5 bases). V dropped 5 bases and J dropped 4 bases, with 15 bases sitting between them. The CDR3 runs 15 residues.

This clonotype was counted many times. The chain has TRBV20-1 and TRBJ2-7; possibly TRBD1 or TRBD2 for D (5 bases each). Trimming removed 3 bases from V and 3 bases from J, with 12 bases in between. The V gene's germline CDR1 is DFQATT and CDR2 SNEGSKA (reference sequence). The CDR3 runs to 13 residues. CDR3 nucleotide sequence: TGCAGTGCTAGGGGGGTCCCCCTCTACGAGCAGTACTTC. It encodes CSARGVPLYEQYF.

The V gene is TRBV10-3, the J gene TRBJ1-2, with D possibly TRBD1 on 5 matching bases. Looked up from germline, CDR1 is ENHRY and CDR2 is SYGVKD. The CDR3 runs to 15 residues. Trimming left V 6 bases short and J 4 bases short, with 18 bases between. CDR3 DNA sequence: TGTGCCATCAGAGAGACCGGGACGGAGGTCTATGGCTACACCTTC. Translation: CAIRETGTEVYGYTF.

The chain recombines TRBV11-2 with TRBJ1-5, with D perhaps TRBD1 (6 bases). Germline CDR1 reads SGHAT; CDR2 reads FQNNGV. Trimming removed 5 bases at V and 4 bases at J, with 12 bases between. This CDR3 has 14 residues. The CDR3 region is CASSPSQGNQPQHF. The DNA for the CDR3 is TGTGCCAGCAGCCCATCGCAGGGGAATCAGCCCCAGCATTTT.

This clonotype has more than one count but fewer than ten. This CDR3 is CASSLEGRANSPLHF. The CDR3 DNA follows: TGTGCCAGCAGCTTAGAGGGCAGGGCTAATTCACCCCTCCACTTT. The V gene is TRBV11-2, the J gene TRBJ1-6; perhaps TRBD1 as D (5 bases). The CDR3 totals 15 residues. The V gene lost 0 bases and the J gene lost 6 bases, with 9 bases spanning the gap. Per germline, CDR1 SGHAT and CDR2 FQNNGV.

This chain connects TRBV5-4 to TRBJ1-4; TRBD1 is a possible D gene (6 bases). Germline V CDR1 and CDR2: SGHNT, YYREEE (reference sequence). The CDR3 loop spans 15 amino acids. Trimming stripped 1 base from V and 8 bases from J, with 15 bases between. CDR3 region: CASSLRTEGIEKLFF. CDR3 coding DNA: TGTGCCAGCAGCTTGCGGACAGAGGGAATAGAAAAACTGTTTTTT.

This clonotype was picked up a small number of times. The CDR3 nucleotides read TGTGCCAGCAGCAGACAGTTCTCCTACGAGCAGTACTTC. It translates to CASSRQFSYEQYF. This chain uses TRBV7-2 with TRBJ2-7, with D tentatively TRBD1 (5 bases). The CDR3 spans 13 residues. Germline loops: CDR1 SGHTA, CDR2 FQGNSA. V was clipped by 5 bases and J by 0 bases, with 8 bases between them.

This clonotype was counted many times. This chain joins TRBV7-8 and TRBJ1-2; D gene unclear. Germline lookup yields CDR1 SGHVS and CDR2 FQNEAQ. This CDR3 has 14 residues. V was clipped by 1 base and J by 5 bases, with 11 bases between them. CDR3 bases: TGTGCCAGCAGCTTAGGGACGGACTTTTATGGCTACACCTTC. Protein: CASSLGTDFYGYTF.

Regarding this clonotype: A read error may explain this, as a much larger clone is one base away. CDR3 nucleotide sequence: TGTGCCAGCAGCTCACCGGAAATGAACACTGAAGCTTTCTTT. As protein: CASSSPEMNTEAFF. The rearrangement uses TRBV7-2 and TRBJ1-1; no reliable D call. V dropped 4 bases and J dropped 0 bases, with 9 bases sitting between them. CDR3 length equals 14 residues. Per the germline V gene, CDR1 is SGHTA and CDR2 is FQGNSA.

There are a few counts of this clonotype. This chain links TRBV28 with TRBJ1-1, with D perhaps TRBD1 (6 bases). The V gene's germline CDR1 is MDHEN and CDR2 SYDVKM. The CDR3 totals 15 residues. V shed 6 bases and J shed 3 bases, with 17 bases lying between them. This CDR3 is CASRTGGVEDTEAFF. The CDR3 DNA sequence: TGTGCCAGCAGAACTGGGGGCGTAGAGGACACTGAAGCTTTCTTT.

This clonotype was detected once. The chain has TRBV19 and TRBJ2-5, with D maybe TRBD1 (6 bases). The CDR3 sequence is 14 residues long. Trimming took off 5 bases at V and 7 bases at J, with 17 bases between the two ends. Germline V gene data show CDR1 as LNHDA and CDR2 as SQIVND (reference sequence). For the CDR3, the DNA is TGTGCCAGTAGTCAAGGACAGATTCGAGGGACCCAGTACTTC. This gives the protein CASSQGQIRGTQYF.

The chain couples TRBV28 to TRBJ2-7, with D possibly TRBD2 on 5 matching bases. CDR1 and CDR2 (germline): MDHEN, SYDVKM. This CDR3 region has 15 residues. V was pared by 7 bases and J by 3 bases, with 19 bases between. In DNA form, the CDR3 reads TGTGCCAGCACCTCCCCCACTACTAGTCTCTACGAGCAGTACTTC. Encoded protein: CASTSPTTSLYEQYF.

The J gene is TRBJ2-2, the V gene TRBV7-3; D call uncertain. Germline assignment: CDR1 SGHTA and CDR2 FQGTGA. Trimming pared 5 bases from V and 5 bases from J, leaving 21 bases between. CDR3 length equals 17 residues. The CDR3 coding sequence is TGTGCCAGCAGCCCACGTGATGGACGGCAGAGGACCGGGGAGCTGTTTTTT. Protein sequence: CASSPRDGRQRTGELFF.

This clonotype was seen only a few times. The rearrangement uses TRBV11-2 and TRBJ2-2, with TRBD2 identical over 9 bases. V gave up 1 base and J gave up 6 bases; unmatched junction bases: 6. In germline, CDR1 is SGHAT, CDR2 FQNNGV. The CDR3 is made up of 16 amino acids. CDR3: CASSLVASGAAGELFF. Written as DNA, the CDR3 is TGTGCCAGCAGCTTAGTGGCTAGCGGGGCCGCCGGGGAGCTGTTTTTT.

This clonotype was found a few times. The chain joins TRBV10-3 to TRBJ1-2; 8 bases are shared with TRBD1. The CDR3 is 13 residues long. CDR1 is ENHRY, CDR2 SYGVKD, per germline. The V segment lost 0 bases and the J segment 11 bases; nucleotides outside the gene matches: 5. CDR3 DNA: TGTGCCATCAGTGAGTCAGGACAGGGTTCTTACACCTTC. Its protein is CAISESGQGSYTF.

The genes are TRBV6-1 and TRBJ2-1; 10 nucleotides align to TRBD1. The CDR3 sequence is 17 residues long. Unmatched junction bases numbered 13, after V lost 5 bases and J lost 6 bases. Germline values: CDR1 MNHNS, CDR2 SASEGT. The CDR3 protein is CASSSDRGRRFVNEQFF. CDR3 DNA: TGTGCCAGCAGTTCCGACAGGGGGCGAAGATTCGTCAATGAGCAGTTCTTC.